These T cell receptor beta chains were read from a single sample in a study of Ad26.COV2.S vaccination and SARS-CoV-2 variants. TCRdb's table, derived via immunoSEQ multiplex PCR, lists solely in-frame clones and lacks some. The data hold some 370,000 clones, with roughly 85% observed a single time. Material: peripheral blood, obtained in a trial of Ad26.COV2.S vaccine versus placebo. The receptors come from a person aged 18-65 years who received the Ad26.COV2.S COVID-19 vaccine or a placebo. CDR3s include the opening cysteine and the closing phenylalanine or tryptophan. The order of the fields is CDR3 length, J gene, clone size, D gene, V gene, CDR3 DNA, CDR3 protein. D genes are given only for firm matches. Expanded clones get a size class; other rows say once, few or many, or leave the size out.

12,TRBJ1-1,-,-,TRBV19,TGTGCCAGTAGTAAAATGGGAACTGAAGCTTTCTTT,CASSKMGTEAFF
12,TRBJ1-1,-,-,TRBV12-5,TGTGCTAGTTTCTCCTTTGGGGGTGAAGCTTTCTTT,CASFSFGGEAFF
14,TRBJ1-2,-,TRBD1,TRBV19,TGTGCCAGTAGTATAGATCGGGGACAGGAGGGCTACACCTTC,CASSIDRGQEGYTF
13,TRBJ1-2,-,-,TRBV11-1,TGTGCCAGCAGCTTATCACAGTCCTATGGCTACACCTTC,CASSLSQSYGYTF
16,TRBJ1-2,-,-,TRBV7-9,TGTGCCAGCAGCGGTTTAGGTGGGGGGCAGATCTATGGCTACACCTTC,CASSGLGGGQIYGYTF
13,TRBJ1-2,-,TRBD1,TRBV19,TGTGCCAGTAGTAGGGACAGCCGGGATGGCTACACCTTC,CASSRDSRDGYTF
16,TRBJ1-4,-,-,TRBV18,TGTGCCAGCTCACCCTACGGGGGGATAACTAATGAAAAACTGTTTTTT,CASSPYGGITNEKLFF
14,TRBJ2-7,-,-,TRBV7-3,TGTGCCAGCAGCTTGATGACAGGACAAGACGAGCAGTACTTC,CASSLMTGQDEQYF
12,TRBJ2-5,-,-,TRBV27,TGTGCCGGAGAGGGGGATGTCGAGACCCAGTACTTC,CAGEGDVETQYF
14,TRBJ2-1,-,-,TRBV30,TGTGCCTGGAGGGGCGGACTCCATGGAGGTGAGCAGTTCTTC,CAWRGGLHGGEQFF
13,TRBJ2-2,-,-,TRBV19,TGTGCCCTCCAGGGCGAGGGCACCGGGGAGCTGTTTTTT,CALQGEGTGELFF
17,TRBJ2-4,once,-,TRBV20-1,TGCAGTGCTAGTAATCTCCCACTAGGACTAGCCAAAAACATTCAGTACTTC,CSASNLPLGLAKNIQYF
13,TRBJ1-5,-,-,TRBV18,TGTGCCAGCTCACCGCAGCTCAATCAGCCCCAGCATTTT,CASSPQLNQPQHF
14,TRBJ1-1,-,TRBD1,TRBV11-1,TGTGCCAGCAGACCACAGGGGGCGAACACTGAAGCTTTCTTT,CASRPQGANTEAFF
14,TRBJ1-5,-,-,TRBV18,TGTGCCAGCTCACCATCGGGAGCCCATCAGCCCCAGCATTTT,CASSPSGAHQPQHF
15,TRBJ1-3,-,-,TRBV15,TGTGCCACCAGCAGTGAGGGCTTCTCTGGAAACACCATATATTTT,CATSSEGFSGNTIYF
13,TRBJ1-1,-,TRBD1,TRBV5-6,TGTGCCAGCAGCTGGGACAGGGGAACTGAAGCTTTCTTT,CASSWDRGTEAFF
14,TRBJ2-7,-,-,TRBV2,TGTGCCAGCGAACCATTTAACCCCTCTTACGAGCAGTACTTC,CASEPFNPSYEQYF
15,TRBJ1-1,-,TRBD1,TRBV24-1,TGTGCCACCAGTGAGGCCGGGACAGGGGCCACTGAAGCTTTCTTT,CATSEAGTGATEAFF
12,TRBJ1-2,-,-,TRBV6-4,TGTGCCAGCAGTGACAGGCGCCGGGGCTACACCTTC,CASSDRRRGYTF
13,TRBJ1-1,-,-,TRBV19,TGTGCCAGTAGTATTGGGGAATGGACTGAAGCTTTCTTT,CASSIGEWTEAFF
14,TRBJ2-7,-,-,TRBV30,TGTGCCTGGAGCGGCCAGGGGTATCGATACGAGCAGTACTTC,CAWSGQGYRYEQYF
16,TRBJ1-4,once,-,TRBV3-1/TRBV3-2,TGTGCCAGCAGCCCTAATCCGACAGCTCTAAATGAAAAACTGTTTTTT,CASSPNPTALNEKLFF
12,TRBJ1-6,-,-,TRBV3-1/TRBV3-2,TGTGCCAGCAGCCAACAGGCTTCACCCCTCCACTTT,CASSQQASPLHF
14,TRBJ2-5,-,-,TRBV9,TGTGCCAGCAGCCCAGACGGAAGGCGGGCGACCCAGTACTTC,CASSPDGRRATQYF
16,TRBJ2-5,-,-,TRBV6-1,TGTGCCAGCAGTGAGTTCAGGGGTACTGCCCAAGAGACCCAGTACTTC,CASSEFRGTAQETQYF
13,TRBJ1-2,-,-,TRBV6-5,TGTGCCAGCAGTTACCCGGACCGAAATGGCTACACCTTC,CASSYPDRNGYTF
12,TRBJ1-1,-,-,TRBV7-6,TGTGCCAGCAGCCTCGTAGAGACTGAAGCTTTCTTT,CASSLVETEAFF
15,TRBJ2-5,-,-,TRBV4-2,TGTGCCAGCAGCCAGGCCGGACTGGCTCAAGAGACCCAGTACTTC,CASSQAGLAQETQYF
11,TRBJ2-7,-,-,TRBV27,TGTGCCAGCAGTTTAAGGATCGAGCAGTACTTC,CASSLRIEQYF
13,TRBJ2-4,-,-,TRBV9,TGTGCCAGCAGCGTTCAATCGTCGGGGATTCAGTACTTC,CASSVQSSGIQYF
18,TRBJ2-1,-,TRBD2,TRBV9,TGTGCCAGCAGCGTAGCTACAACTAGCGGGAGCTCCTACAATGAGCAGTTCTTC,CASSVATTSGSSYNEQFF
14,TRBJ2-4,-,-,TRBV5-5,TGTGCCAGCAGCTTCAATGGGCAGGGAAACATTCAGTACTTC,CASSFNGQGNIQYF